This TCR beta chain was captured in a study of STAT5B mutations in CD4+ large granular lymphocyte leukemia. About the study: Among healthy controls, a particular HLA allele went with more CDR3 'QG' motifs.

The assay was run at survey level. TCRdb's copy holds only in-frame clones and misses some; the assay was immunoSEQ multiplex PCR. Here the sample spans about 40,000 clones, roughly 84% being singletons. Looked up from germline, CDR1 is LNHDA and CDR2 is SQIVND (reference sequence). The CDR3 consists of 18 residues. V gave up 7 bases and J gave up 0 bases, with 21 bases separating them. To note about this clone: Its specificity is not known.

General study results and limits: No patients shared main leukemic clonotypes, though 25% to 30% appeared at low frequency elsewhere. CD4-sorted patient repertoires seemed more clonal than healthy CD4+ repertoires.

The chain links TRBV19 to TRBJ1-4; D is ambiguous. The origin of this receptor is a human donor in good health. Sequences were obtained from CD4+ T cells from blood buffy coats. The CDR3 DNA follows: TGTGCCAGTAACCCGGACGGGCCTGCACTTGCAACTAATGAAAAACTGTTTTTT. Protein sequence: CASNPDGPALATNEKLFF.